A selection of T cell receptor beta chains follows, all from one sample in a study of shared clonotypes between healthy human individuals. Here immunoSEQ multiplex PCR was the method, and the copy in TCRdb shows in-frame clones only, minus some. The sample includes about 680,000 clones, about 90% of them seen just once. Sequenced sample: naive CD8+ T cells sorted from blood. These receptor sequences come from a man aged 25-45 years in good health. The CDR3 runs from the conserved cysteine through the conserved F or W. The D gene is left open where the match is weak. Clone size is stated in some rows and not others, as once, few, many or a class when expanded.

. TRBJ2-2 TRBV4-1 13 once CASSQSKRGELFF TGCGCCAGCAGCCAAAGCAAGCGCGGGGAGCTGTTTTTT
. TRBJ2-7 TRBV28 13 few CASRAGHNYEQYF TGTGCCAGCAGGGCGGGACACAACTACGAGCAGTACTTC
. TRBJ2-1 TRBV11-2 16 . CASSPSRLTSYNEQFF TGTGCCAGCAGCCCATCCCGACTAACCTCCTACAATGAGCAGTTCTTC
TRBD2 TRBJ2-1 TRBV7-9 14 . CASLNRDYYNEQFF TGTGCCAGCTTAAACCGGGACTACTACAATGAGCAGTTCTTC
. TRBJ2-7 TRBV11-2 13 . CASSYSGNYEQYF TGTGCCAGCAGTTATTCGGGGAACTACGAGCAGTACTTC
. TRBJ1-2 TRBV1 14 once CTSSQAGSNYGYTF TGCACCAGCAGCCAGGCAGGGTCTAACTATGGCTACACCTTC
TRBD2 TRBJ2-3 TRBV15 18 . CATSRGGLAGGPPDTQYF TGTGCCACCAGCAGGGGGGGACTAGCGGGAGGGCCACCAGATACGCAGTATTTT
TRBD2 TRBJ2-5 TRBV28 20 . CASSIPGLAGGPSVPETQYF TGTGCCAGCAGTATACCGGGACTAGCGGGAGGGCCCTCTGTCCCGGAGACCCAGTACTTC
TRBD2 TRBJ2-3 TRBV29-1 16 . CSVRTVPGLATDTQYF TGCAGCGTTAGGACCGTCCCGGGACTAGCTACAGATACGCAGTATTTT
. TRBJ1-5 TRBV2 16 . CASSNVDEVLEPPQHF TGTGCCAGCAGCAACGTCGATGAGGTTCTTGAGCCGCCCCAGCATTTT
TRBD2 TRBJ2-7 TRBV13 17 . CASSAAGEREPMYEQYF TGTGCCAGCAGCGCCGCCGGTGAGCGGGAGCCCATGTACGAGCAGTACTTC
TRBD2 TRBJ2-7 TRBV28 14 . CASSGLAGVKEQYF TGTGCCAGCAGCGGATTAGCGGGAGTAAAAGAGCAGTACTTC
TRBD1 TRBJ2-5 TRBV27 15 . CASSPQGARVGTQYF TGTGCCAGCAGTCCACAGGGGGCGCGGGTCGGGACCCAGTACTTC
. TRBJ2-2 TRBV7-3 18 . CASSLSPGPGPNTGELFF TGTGCCAGCAGCTTAAGCCCAGGACCCGGACCGAACACCGGGGAGCTGTTTTTT
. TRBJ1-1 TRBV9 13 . CASSVINNPEAFF TGTGCCAGCAGCGTAATCAACAATCCTGAAGCTTTCTTT
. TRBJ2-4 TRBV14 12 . CASSQDPNIQYF TGTGCCAGCAGCCAAGATCCGAACATTCAGTACTTC
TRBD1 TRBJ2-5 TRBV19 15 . CASSVLDRGQETQYF TGTGCCAGTAGTGTCCTCGACAGGGGGCAAGAGACCCAGTACTTC